This T cell receptor (beta chain) originates from a study of shared clonotypes between healthy human individuals. Assay: immunoSEQ multiplex PCR; the TCRdb copy retains only in-frame clones and omits some. In the table there are millions of clones, roughly 91% of which are singletons. Overall study results and limits: Approximately 5.4% of naive CD4 clonotypes were common to several donors. Some clonotypes were shared by all four sorted-subset donors, while others were not shared. The non-shared ones had lower generation probabilities than the shared ones.

This clone was detected only a few times. The antigen remains undetermined. Terminally differentiated effector memory CD45RA+ cells were excluded from the naive CD8 cells, which were CD45RO-negative and positively selected for CCR7. The sequencing input was naive CD8+ T cells from PBMCs. This clonotype was sampled from a man between 18 and 29 years old in good health. Some clones in this sample may be carry-over from other donors' samples.

The CDR3 is CASSPGREGNQPQHF. In nucleotides, the CDR3 is TGTGCCAGCAGCCCGGGGAGGGAAGGCAATCAGCCCCAGCATTTT. The chain employs TRBV7-2 and TRBJ1-5; D unresolved. CDR1 SGHTA and CDR2 FQGNSA come from the germline V gene. This CDR3 is 15 amino acids long. With 5 bases removed from V and 2 bases from J, the gap between germline ends came to 13 bases.